Listed here is a single T cell receptor (beta chain). Which antigen it targets is not known. Base qualities are not provided; no much larger clone lies one nucleotide away. The immunoSEQ hsTCRB v3.0 assay was used at survey level resolution for TRB variable region sequencing. A depth of about 40,000-50,000 T-cell genomes per sample was targeted for TRB sequencing. TRB libraries were pooled and sequenced on an Illumina MiSeq using a v3 150-cycle kit. The original pipeline was this. Repertoire analysis was run in R within a reproducible Nextflow workflow that covered QC, data transformation and analysis. LymphoSeq2, an R package for exploring AIRR-Seq data, was used to implement the custom analyses. A few samples that produced fewer than 5000 total TRB sequences were removed, so approximately 190 HIV repertoires were analyzed. Among the 180 to 200 retained HIV repertoires, 55 to 60 were collected before ART initiation and roughly 130 were collected after ART initiation. Repertoires were downsampled to 5000 TRB nucleotide sequences, and summary statistics were averaged over 100 downsampling iterations. TRB sequences were retained for analysis only if CDR3 regions of at least seven amino acids were present. Two measures captured diversity: a Shannon entropy-derived clonality score and the Gini coefficient. Repertoire networks linked the top 5000 CDR3 amino acid sequences whenever two sequences differed by an edit distance of one. GLIPH2 predicted antigen specificity groups and MHC restriction for TRB CDR3 amino acid sequences. Known CMV, EBV, HIV or tissue antigen associations were flagged by matching CDR3 amino acid sequences against VDJdb and McPAS-TCR. Pre-ART, post-ART and control groups were compared with Wilcoxon signed-rank tests and Holm-Bonferroni correction. The source is immuneACCESS, and TCRdb retained only in-frame sequences with V and J called. Part of the clones is not carried over; for the studies checked, unresolved V genes explain less than half of this, and the remainder is unexplained. That table supplies the V and J calls and clone size; D and trimming were determined from the DNA. For this sample the table gives over 15,000 clones, of which 80% were detected only once. Jointly, the top ten make up around 11% of the sample.

This specimen comes from a study of long-term antiretroviral therapy in people with HIV (dated by TCRdb to 2022 to 2024). For the study in its entirety: The earliest samples were collected approximately a decade before the 2015 WHO recommendation for immediate ART, a period when ART was typically delayed until CD4 counts fell. From 30 adults with confirmed HIV infection, the cohort provided around 180 cryopreserved PBMC samples, gathered serially across a mean of around 6 years (range 1-12). No cross-contamination during QIAcube processing turned up in test extractions that ran a monoclonal T-cell line alongside 30 to 40 polyclonal samples. A retrospective serial study tested whether ART initiation and durable HIV suppression were associated with changes in peripheral blood TRB repertoire composition and diversity. Of the 30 to 35 participants with HIV, approximately twelve were female. The research as a whole found: Because pre-ART samples had limited cell numbers, unsorted PBMC were profiled rather than sorted CD4+ and CD8+ T cells. Expanded TRB clones identified before ART initiation dominated the repertoire at all time points, although this dominance fluctuated and declined in many PLHIV after ART. Owing to limited PBMC availability, only the TCR beta chain was sequenced, without alpha chain pairing. ART initiation was associated with a significant increase in TRB diversity, but diversity stayed significantly below transplant donor controls even after long-term ART. No data were available on ART adherence, viral resistance or therapy changes, limiting inferences about post-ART repertoire changes. The samples span the years 2004 to 2017, and the ART regimens used may be less effective than current regimens. CDR3 length ranges in HIV repertoires were narrower than in controls, and network structure suggested an antigen-experienced repertoire with only a slight naive shift after ART.

Participants were included only if at least one PBMC sample before ART initiation and at least two post-ART samples were available. All participants with HIV were treated in the United States of America. Before DNA extraction, cryopreserved samples containing roughly 0.85-11 million PBMC were thawed and washed. At the time of the earliest PBMC sample, participants with HIV were aged between 23 and 54 years. PBMC samples from each participant spanned 1-4 timepoints before ART initiation and 2-8 timepoints after ART initiation, with a median of 7 samples. For every participant, serial HIV viral load, CD4+ T-cell count, ART history and demographic data were obtained. Genomic DNA was extracted from unsorted PBMC with a Qiagen kit on a QIAcube, with processing performed in batches of 12 samples. Sequenced here: unsorted PBMCs, sampled 0.2 years after starting antiretroviral therapy. The TCR sequence derives from a woman aged 40 to 49 with HIV.

The nucleotide sequence reads as follows: TGTGCCAGCAGCTTCCCTAGCGGGAGGTTCAATGAGCAGTTCTTC. Translated, it gives CASSFPSGRFNEQFF. The chain links TRBV7-9 with TRBJ2-1; 11 bases in between match TRBD2. From the cysteine through the phenylalanine, the CDR3 covers 15 amino acids. Only the CDR3 DNA is retained, 45 bases long and in frame from the first base. The germline V and J ends show losses of 3 bases and 6 bases respectively, and no gene match explains 4 bases of the junction. Reading the germline V gene (reference sequence) gives CDR1 SEHNR and CDR2 FQNEAQ.